A selection of T cell receptor beta chains follows, all from one sample in a study of low-dose radiotherapy and immunotherapy resistance in tumors. TCRdb re-derived calls from the reads in MiXCR, one entry per CDR3 protein. Among 65,000 to 85,000 distinct CDR3 sequences, 15% to 20% were seen once, and the ten largest hold 1.4% to 1.5%. The sequencing used PBMCs, collected after low-dose radiotherapy plus immunotherapy. These receptors came from a male donor with prostate cancer. Both conserved end residues are part of each CDR3. A D gene is named only where the DNA matches it firmly. Not every row has a clone size; where given, it reads once, few, many or a size class.

V gene	clone size	D gene	J gene	CDR3 protein	CDR3 DNA
TRBV28	many	.	TRBJ2-6	CASEAVGANVLTF	TGTGCCAGCGAAGCGGTCGGGGCCAACGTCCTGACTTTC
TRBV6-2/TRBV6-3	many	TRBD2	TRBJ2-7	CASRLAGPAYEQYF	TGTGCCAGCCGACTAGCGGGACCTGCCTACGAGCAGTACTTC
TRBV28	many	.	TRBJ1-2	CASWGASDGYTF	TGTGCCAGCTGGGGGGCTTCAGATGGCTACACCTTC
TRBV28	.	.	TRBJ1-2	CASRYGGDYGYTF	TGTGCCAGCAGATACGGGGGTGACTATGGCTACACCTTC
TRBV29-1	many	TRBD2	TRBJ2-7	CSVGLAGSLEQYF	TGCAGCGTTGGACTAGCGGGATCTCTCGAGCAGTACTTC
TRBV28	many	.	TRBJ2-7	CASSGAGAAYF	TGTGCCAGCAGTGGGGCTGGAGCTGCGTACTTC
TRBV5-1	many	TRBD2	TRBJ2-2	CASSARLANTGELFF	TGCGCCAGCAGCGCGAGACTAGCAAACACCGGGGAGCTGTTTTTT
TRBV7-8	many	TRBD2	TRBJ2-1	CASSLAGLAGANEQFF	TGTGCCAGCAGCTTAGCAGGACTAGCGGGAGCCAATGAGCAGTTCTTC
TRBV9	many	TRBD1	TRBJ2-2	CASRLGTGESGELFF	TGTGCCAGCAGGTTGGGGACAGGGGAATCCGGGGAGCTGTTTTTT
TRBV13	few	TRBD1	TRBJ2-7	CASSATGGPGTYEQYF	TGTGCCAGCAGTGCTACAGGGGGCCCGGGGACCTACGAGCAGTACTTC
TRBV29-1	many	TRBD2	TRBJ2-3	CSVAGTSADTQYF	TGCAGCGTTGCCGGGACTAGTGCAGATACGCAGTATTTT
TRBV6-2/TRBV6-3	many	.	TRBJ1-2	CASSGMDGYTF	TGTGCCAGCAGCGGAATGGATGGCTACACCTTC
TRBV5-1	.	TRBD2	TRBJ2-5	CASSYSGSGETQYF	TGCGCCAGCAGCTATAGCGGGAGTGGCGAGACCCAGTACTTC
TRBV20-1	many	.	TRBJ2-3	CSAQIAAKTTDTQYF	TGCAGTGCCCAGATAGCGGCAAAAACCACAGATACGCAGTATTTT
TRBV6-2/TRBV6-3	many	TRBD2	TRBJ2-2	CASSSSSGRASRTGELFF	TGTGCCAGCAGTTCGTCTAGCGGGAGGGCCTCTCGGACCGGGGAGCTGTTTTTT
TRBV5-1	many	TRBD1	TRBJ2-5	CASYLDRARETQYF	TGCGCCAGCTACCTAGACAGGGCGCGGGAGACCCAGTACTTC
TRBV5-1	few	.	TRBJ1-2	CASSLRQDYGYTF	TGCGCCAGCAGCTTGCGCCAGGACTATGGCTACACCTTC
TRBV12-3/TRBV12-4	many	.	TRBJ2-7	CASSARFGGEQYF	TGTGCCAGCAGTGCCCGCTTTGGGGGCGAGCAGTACTTC
TRBV9	many	.	TRBJ1-6	CASSVGFANSPLHF	TGTGCCAGCAGCGTAGGTTTCGCTAACTCACCCCTCCACTTT
TRBV7-9	many	TRBD2	TRBJ2-3	CASNRGGADTQYF	TGTGCCAGCAACCGCGGGGGGGCGGATACGCAGTATTTT
TRBV6-2/TRBV6-3	many	.	TRBJ2-2	CASSTPGRGTGELFF	TGTGCCAGCAGTACCCCGGGACGAGGGACCGGGGAGCTGTTTTTT
TRBV11-2	many	.	TRBJ1-6	CASSTGLTGSPLHF	TGTGCCAGCAGCACTGGACTAACGGGTTCACCCCTCCACTTT
TRBV2	many	.	TRBJ1-1	CASSDALGGNTEAFF	TGTGCCAGCAGTGATGCCCTGGGAGGGAACACTGAAGCTTTCTTT
TRBV4-3	many	.	TRBJ1-1	CASSQTVGVEAFF	TGCGCCAGCAGCCAAACGGTAGGGGTGGAAGCTTTCTTT
TRBV20-1	many	TRBD1	TRBJ1-5	CSARASTGVNQPQHF	TGCAGTGCTAGAGCGTCGACAGGGGTCAATCAGCCCCAGCATTTT
TRBV20-1	many	TRBD2	TRBJ2-3	CSARGTGSGSSEIDTQYF	TGCAGTGCTAGAGGCACGGGTAGCGGGAGTAGCGAGATAGATACGCAGTATTTT
TRBV6-5	.	.	TRBJ2-2	CASSATPGRGKSGELFF	TGTGCCAGCAGTGCGACTCCGGGACGGGGAAAATCCGGGGAGCTGTTTTTT
TRBV5-5	many	.	TRBJ2-1	CASSQDRQRFNEQFF	TGCGCCAGCAGCCAAGATCGACAGCGGTTCAATGAGCAGTTCTTC
TRBV11-2	many	TRBD2	TRBJ2-1	CASSLIGGSSYNEQFF	TGTGCCAGCAGCTTAATCGGCGGGAGCTCCTACAATGAGCAGTTCTTC
TRBV7-9	many	.	TRBJ2-7	CASSSSGRAYEQYF	TGTGCCAGCAGCTCCTCTGGCAGGGCCTACGAGCAGTACTTC
TRBV25-1	.	.	TRBJ2-7	CASSNTGAASEQYF	TGTGCCAGCAGTAACACCGGGGCCGCTTCCGAGCAGTACTTC
TRBV18	.	.	TRBJ1-3	CASSPPPGIPGNTIYF	TGTGCCAGCTCACCACCCCCAGGGATCCCTGGAAACACCATATATTTT
TRBV11-2	many	TRBD1	TRBJ1-1	CASSPRGQGHTEAFF	TGTGCCAGCAGCCCGCGAGGACAGGGTCACACTGAAGCTTTCTTT
TRBV25-1	many	TRBD2	TRBJ2-3	CASSPPWDSGTFTDTQYF	TGTGCCAGCAGTCCACCTTGGGATAGCGGGACCTTCACAGATACGCAGTATTTT
TRBV20-1	many	.	TRBJ1-5	CSARRAGENNQPQHF	TGCAGTGCTAGAAGAGCTGGGGAGAACAACCAGCCCCAGCATTTT
TRBV28	many	.	TRBJ2-5	CASSLIGSSQETQYF	TGTGCCAGCAGTTTAATCGGTTCAAGCCAAGAGACCCAGTACTTC
TRBV6-5	many	TRBD2	TRBJ2-7	CASSMGLAGEFYEQYF	TGTGCCAGCAGCATGGGACTAGCGGGAGAGTTCTACGAGCAGTACTTC
TRBV7-2	many	TRBD2	TRBJ2-7	CASSPGLAGDYYEQYF	TGTGCCAGCAGCCCGGGACTAGCGGGAGATTACTACGAGCAGTACTTC
TRBV3-1	few	.	TRBJ2-3	CASSQDSVTDTQYF	TGTGCCAGCAGCCAAGACTCAGTCACAGATACGCAGTATTTT
TRBV5-4	many	.	TRBJ2-3	CASSYPSTDTQYF	TGTGCCAGCAGCTATCCTTCCACAGATACGCAGTATTTT
TRBV4-1	many	TRBD1	TRBJ2-4	CAGVGRGLGDIQYF	TGCGCCGGGGTCGGAAGGGGGCTGGGGGACATTCAGTACTTC
TRBV5-5	many	.	TRBJ2-5	CASSFGGPTKTQYF	TGTGCCAGCAGCTTTGGAGGTCCCACCAAGACCCAGTACTTC
TRBV5-4	.	.	TRBJ2-6	CASSPQTGRGSNTGANVLTF	TGTGCCAGCAGCCCGCAAACAGGACGAGGCAGTAATACCGGGGCCAACGTCCTGACTTTC
TRBV7-9	many	.	TRBJ2-7	CASSLEGGKSYEQYF	TGTGCCAGCAGCTTAGAAGGCGGGAAGTCCTACGAGCAGTACTTC
TRBV6-1	many	TRBD2	TRBJ2-1	CASTRDYTYNEQFF	TGTGCCAGCACACGGGACTACACGTACAATGAGCAGTTCTTC
TRBV10-3	many	.	TRBJ2-3	CAIRQGAGGAAPTDTQYF	TGTGCCATCAGACAAGGAGCGGGCGGAGCGGCCCCCACAGATACGCAGTATTTT
TRBV11-2	.	.	TRBJ2-1	CASSLGTGEQFF	TGTGCCAGCAGCTTAGGTACAGGGGAGCAGTTCTTC
TRBV7-2	many	.	TRBJ1-2	CASSLGPPGPYGYTF	TGTGCCAGCAGCTTAGGGCCTCCCGGGCCCTATGGCTACACCTTC
TRBV4-2	many	TRBD2	TRBJ2-7	CASSQDWLAGENEQYF	TGTGCCAGCAGCCAAGATTGGCTAGCGGGAGAAAATGAGCAGTACTTC
TRBV20-1	many	.	TRBJ2-7	CSANAGHGYEQYF	TGCAGTGCGAACGCGGGACACGGCTACGAGCAGTACTTC
TRBV27	few	TRBD2	TRBJ2-1	CASTPPRPAGGPTRSYNEQFF	TGTGCCAGCACCCCCCCCAGGCCCGCGGGAGGGCCGACGCGCTCCTACAATGAGCAGTTCTTC
TRBV29-1	many	.	TRBJ1-5	CSAGAEEQPQHF	TGCAGCGCGGGGGCTGAGGAGCAGCCCCAGCATTTT
TRBV4-3	many	.	TRBJ1-1	CASSQGTALSTEAFF	TGCGCCAGCAGCCAAGGGACAGCCCTTAGCACTGAAGCTTTCTTT
TRBV2	few	.	TRBJ1-1	CASATDVNTEAFF	TGTGCCAGCGCGACAGACGTGAACACTGAAGCTTTCTTT